This T cell receptor (beta chain) originates from a study of blood T cell repertoires in COVID-19. Study details: Spain, Italy and the United States supplied samples that represented acute and convalescent COVID-19. From T cells, B-cell-depleted T cells, or PBMCs came the material, which was cDNA or gDNA.

In the original workflow: Using reference gene primer amplification, nucleated cell counts were estimated. Repertoires were generated with immunoSEQ multiplex PCR, while TCRdb's copy carries only in-frame clones and drops some. Clonal size and the V and J genes are those of that table, whereas D and trimming came from the DNA. The sample carries fewer than 200,000 clones, under 85% recorded once. J gave up 4 bases and V 1 base, and 8 bases lay outside the gene matches. CDR1 is GTSNPN and CDR2 is SVGIG in the germline V gene (reference sequence). The CDR3 spans 15 residues. Sequencing was done on a sample of peripheral blood. This TCR was recovered from a man between 60 and 75 years old who had recovered from COVID-19. The rearrangement uses TRBV30 and TRBJ2-5, with 8 bases lining up with TRBD2. Here the CDR3 reads CAWSAGGGRRETQYF. The CDR3 region has the DNA TGTGCCTGGAGTGCGGGAGGGGGGCGACGAGAGACCCAGTACTTC.